This T cell receptor (beta chain) was captured in a study of T cells in Graves' hyperthyroidism and ophthalmopathy. In its sample, this clonotype was seen a few times. V dropped 0 bases and J dropped 4; count of bases not matched to a gene: 4. Germline CDR1 and CDR2: MNHEY and SVGAGI. The CDR3 totals 16 residues. PBMCs were derived from around 10 ml fresh peripheral blood. Regions amplified from RNA transcripts were the TCR beta CDR3 regions. TCR CDR3 regions were first amplified by RT-PCR with HTBI primers. MiXCR, applied by TCRdb to the multiplex PCR reads, yields one record per CDR3 protein. Of around 440,000 distinct CDR3 sequences listed, roughly 14% are singletons.

The source material was blood. This sequence originates from a woman in her late teens or twenties with Graves' hyperthyroidism. The chain recombines TRBV6-5 with TRBJ1-5; 9 nucleotides match TRBD1. The chain's CDR3 is CASSYSGTGLNQPQHF. The DNA of the CDR3 is TGTGCCAGCAGTTACTCCGGGACAGGGTTGAATCAGCCCCAGCATTTT.